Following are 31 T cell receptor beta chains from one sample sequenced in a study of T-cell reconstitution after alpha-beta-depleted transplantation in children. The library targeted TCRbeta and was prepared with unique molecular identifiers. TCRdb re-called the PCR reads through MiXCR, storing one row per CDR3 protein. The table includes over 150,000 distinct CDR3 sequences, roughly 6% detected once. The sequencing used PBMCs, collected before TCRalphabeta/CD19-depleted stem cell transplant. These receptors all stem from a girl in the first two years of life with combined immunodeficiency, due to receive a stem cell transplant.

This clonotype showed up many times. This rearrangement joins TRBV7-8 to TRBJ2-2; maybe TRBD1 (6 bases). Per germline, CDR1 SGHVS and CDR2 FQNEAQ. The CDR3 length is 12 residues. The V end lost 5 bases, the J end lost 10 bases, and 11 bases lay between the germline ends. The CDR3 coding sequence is TGTGCCAGCAGCCTTGGGGGCGAGGAGCTGTTTTTT. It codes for CASSLGGEELFF.

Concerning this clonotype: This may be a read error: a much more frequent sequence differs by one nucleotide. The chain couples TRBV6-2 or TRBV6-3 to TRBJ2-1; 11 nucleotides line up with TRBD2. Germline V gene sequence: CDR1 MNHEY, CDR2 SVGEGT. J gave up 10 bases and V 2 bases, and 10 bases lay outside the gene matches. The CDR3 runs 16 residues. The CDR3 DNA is TGTGCCAGCAGTTACCCTCCACTAGCGGGAGAAAAAGAGCAGTTCTTC. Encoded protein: CASSYPPLAGEKEQFF.

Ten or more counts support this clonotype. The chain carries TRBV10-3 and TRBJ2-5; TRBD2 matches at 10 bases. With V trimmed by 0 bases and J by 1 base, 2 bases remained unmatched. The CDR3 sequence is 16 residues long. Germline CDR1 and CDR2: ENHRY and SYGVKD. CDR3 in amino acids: CAISESGLAAQETQYF. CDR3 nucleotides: TGTGCCATCAGTGAGTCTGGACTAGCGGCCCAAGAGACCCAGTACTTC.

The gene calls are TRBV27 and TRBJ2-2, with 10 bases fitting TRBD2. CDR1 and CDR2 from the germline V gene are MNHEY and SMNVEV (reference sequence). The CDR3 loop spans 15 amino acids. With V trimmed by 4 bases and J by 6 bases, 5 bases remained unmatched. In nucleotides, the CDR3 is TGTGCCAGCAGTTGGGGGACTAGCGCGCCCGGGGAGCTGTTTTTT. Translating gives CASSWGTSAPGELFF.

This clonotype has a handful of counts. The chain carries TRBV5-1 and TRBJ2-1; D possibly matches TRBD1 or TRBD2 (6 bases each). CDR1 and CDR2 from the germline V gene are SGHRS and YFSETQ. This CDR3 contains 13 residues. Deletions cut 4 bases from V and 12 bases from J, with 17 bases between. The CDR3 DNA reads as TGCGCCAGCAGCAGGGACTTCTCCAGGGGGCAGTTCTTC. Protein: CASSRDFSRGQFF.

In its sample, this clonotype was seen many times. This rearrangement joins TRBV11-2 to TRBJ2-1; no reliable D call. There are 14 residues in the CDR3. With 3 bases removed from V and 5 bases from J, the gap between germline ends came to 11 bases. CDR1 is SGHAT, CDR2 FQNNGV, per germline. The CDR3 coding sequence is TGTGCCAGCAGCTTTAAAACGGATCACAATGAGCAGTTCTTC. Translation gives CASSFKTDHNEQFF.

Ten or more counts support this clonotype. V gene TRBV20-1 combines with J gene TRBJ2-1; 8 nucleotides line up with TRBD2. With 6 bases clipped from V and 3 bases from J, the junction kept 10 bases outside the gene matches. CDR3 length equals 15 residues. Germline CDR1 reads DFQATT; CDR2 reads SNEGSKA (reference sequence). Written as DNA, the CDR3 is TGCAGTGCCCCGATCCGAGCGGGAGTCTACAATGAGCAGTTCTTC. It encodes CSAPIRAGVYNEQFF.

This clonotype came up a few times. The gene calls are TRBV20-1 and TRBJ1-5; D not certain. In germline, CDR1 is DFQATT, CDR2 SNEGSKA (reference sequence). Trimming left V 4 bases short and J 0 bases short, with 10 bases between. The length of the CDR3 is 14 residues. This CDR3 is CSAKMGFSNQPQHF. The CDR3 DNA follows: TGCAGTGCTAAGATGGGGTTTAGCAATCAGCCCCAGCATTTT.

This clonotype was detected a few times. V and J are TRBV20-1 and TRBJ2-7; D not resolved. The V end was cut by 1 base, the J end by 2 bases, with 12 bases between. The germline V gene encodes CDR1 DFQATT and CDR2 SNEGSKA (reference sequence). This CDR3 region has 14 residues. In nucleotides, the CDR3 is TGCAGTGCTAGAGTCCCCAACCCCCCCTACGAGCAGTACTTC. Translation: CSARVPNPPYEQYF.

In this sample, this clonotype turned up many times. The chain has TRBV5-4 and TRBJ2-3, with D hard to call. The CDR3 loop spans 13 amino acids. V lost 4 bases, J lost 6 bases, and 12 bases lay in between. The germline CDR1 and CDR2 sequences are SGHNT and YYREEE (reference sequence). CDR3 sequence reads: CASSHINSDTQYF. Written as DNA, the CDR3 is TGTGCCAGCAGCCATATTAACTCCGATACGCAGTATTTT.

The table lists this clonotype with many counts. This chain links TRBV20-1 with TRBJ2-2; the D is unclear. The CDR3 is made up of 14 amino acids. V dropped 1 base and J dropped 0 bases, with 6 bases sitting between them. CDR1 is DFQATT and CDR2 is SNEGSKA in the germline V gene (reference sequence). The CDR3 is CSARVATNTGELFF. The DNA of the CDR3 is TGCAGTGCTAGAGTAGCTACGAACACCGGGGAGCTGTTTTTT.

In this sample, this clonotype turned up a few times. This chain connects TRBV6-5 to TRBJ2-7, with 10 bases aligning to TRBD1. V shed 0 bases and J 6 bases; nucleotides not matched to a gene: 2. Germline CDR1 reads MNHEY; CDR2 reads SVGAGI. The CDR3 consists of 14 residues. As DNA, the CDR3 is TGTGCCAGCAGTTACTCGGACAGGGGGGTCGAGCAGTACTTC. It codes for CASSYSDRGVEQYF.

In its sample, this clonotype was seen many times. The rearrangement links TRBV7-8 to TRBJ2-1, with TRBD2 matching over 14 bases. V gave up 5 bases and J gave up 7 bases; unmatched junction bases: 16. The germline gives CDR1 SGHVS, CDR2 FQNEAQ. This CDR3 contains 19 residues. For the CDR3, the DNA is TGTGCCAGCAGCCCCCCGGGACTAGCGGGAGACCCGGGTAAGAATGAGCAGTTCTTC. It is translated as CASSPPGLAGDPGKNEQFF.

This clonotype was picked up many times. The CDR3 DNA is TGTGCCAGCAGCTTGGCTTCACGGGCCTCCTACGAGCAGTACTTC. Its protein product is CASSLASRASYEQYF. The chain carries TRBV5-5 and TRBJ2-7; the D is unclear. The germline V gene encodes CDR1 SGHKS and CDR2 YYEKEE (reference sequence). This CDR3 is built from 15 residues. With 0 bases removed from V and 0 bases from J, the gap between germline ends came to 10 bases.

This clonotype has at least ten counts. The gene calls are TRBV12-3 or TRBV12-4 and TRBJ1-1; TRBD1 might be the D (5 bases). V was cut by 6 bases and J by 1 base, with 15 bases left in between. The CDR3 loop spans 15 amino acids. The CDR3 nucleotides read TGTGCCAGCAGGGCTCCGGGACCCCGGAACACTGAAGCTTTCTTT. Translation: CASRAPGPRNTEAFF.

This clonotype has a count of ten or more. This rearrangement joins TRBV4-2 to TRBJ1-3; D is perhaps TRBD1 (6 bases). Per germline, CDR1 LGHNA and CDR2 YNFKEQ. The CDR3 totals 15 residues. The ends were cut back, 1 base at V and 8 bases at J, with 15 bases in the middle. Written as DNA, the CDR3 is TGTGCCAGCAGCCAAGGATTATCAGGGGTCGACACCATATATTTT. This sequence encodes CASSQGLSGVDTIYF.

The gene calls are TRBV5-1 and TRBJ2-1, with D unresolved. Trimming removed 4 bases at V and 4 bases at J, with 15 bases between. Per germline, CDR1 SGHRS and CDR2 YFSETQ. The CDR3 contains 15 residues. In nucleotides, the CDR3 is TGCGCCAGCAGCCTCTTTGGGGATCCGTACAATGAGCAGTTCTTC. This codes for CASSLFGDPYNEQFF.

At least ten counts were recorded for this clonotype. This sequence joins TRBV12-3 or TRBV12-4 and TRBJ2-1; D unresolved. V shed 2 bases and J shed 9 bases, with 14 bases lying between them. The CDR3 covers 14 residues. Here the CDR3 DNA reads TGTGCCAGCAGTTTAAGTAGCAGGACGGTTGAGCAGTTCTTC. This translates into CASSLSSRTVEQFF.

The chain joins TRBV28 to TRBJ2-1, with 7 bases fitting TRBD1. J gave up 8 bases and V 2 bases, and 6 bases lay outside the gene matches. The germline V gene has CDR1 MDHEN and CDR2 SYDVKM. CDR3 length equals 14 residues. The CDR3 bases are TGTGCCAGCAGTTTAGTTATCCAGGGGGATGAGCAGTTCTTC. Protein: CASSLVIQGDEQFF.

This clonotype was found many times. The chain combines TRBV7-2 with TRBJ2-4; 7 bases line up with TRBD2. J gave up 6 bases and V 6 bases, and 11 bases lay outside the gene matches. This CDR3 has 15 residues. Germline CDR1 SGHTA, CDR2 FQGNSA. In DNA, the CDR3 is TGTGCCAGCAGGTCCAGGTCGGGGGGTGGAAACATTCAGTACTTC. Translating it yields CASRSRSGGGNIQYF.

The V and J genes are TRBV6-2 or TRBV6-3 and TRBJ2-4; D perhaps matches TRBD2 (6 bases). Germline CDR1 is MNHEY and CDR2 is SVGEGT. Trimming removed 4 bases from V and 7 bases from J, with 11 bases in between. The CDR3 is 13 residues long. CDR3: CASSFGGANIQYF. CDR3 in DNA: TGTGCCAGCAGTTTCGGGGGTGCGAACATTCAGTACTTC.

CDR3 region: CASSPRLTGIFYVEQYF. CDR3 nucleotide sequence: TGTGCCAGCAGCCCCCGTCTGACCGGGATTTTCTACGTTGAGCAGTACTTC. The chain joins TRBV7-2 to TRBJ2-7, with TRBD2 as a possible D gene (5 bases). The CDR3 runs 17 residues. Germline-derived CDR1 and CDR2 are SGHTA and FQGNSA. The V gene lost 5 bases and the J gene lost 7 bases, with 27 bases spanning the gap.

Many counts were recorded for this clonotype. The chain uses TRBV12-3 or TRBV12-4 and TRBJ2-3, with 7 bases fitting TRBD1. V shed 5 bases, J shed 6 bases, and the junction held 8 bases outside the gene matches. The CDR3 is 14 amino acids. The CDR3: CASSAFNRGDTQYF. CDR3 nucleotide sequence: TGTGCCAGCAGTGCCTTCAACAGGGGTGATACGCAGTATTTT.

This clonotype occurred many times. The CDR3 loop reads CASSRPQSGNTIYF. CDR3 DNA: TGTGCCAGCAGCCGGCCCCAGTCTGGAAACACCATATATTTT. This chain connects TRBV5-6 to TRBJ1-3; D is ambiguous. V lost 4 bases and J 1 base, leaving 9 bases between the germline ends. CDR3 length equals 14 residues. Germline V CDR1 and CDR2: SGHDT, YYEEEE.

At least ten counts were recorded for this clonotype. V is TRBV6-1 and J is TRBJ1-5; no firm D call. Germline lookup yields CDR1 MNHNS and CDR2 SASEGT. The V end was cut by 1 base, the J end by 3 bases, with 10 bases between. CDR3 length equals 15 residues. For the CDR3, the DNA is TGTGCCAGCAGTGAAGGGGGAGTCCCCAATCAGCCCCAGCATTTT. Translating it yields CASSEGGVPNQPQHF.

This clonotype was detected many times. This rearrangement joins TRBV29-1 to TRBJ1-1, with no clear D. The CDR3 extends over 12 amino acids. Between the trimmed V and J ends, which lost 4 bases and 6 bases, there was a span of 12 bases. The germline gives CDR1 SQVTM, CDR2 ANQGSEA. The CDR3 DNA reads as TGCAGCGTTGTTACGATGGGCGCTGAAGCTTTCTTT. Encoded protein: CSVVTMGAEAFF.

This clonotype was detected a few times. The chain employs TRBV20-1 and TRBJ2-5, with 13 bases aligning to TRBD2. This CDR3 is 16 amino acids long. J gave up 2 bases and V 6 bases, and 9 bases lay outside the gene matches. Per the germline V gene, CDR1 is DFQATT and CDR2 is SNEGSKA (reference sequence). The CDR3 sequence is CSAIIPGLAGQETQYF. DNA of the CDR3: TGCAGTGCCATCATACCGGGACTAGCGGGGCAAGAGACCCAGTACTTC.

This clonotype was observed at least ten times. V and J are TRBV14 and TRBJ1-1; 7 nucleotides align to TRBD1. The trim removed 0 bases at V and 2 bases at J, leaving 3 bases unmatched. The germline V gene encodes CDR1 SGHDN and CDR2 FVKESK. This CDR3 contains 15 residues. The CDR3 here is CASSQEEGANTEAFF. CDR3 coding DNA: TGTGCCAGCAGCCAAGAGGAGGGGGCTAACACTGAAGCTTTCTTT.

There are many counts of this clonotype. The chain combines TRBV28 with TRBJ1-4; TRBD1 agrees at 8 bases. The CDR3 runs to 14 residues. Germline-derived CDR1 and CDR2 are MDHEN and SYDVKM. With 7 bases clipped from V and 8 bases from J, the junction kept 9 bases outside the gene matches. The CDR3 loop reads CASTPGQGLEKLFF. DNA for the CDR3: TGTGCCAGCACGCCCGGACAGGGTCTGGAAAAACTGTTTTTT. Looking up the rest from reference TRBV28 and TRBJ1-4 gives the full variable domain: DVKVTQSSRYLVKRTGEKVFLECVQDMDHENMFWYRQDPGLGLRLIYFSYDVKMKEKGDIPEGYSVSREKKERFSLILESASTNQTSMYLCASTPGQGLEKLFFGSGTQLSVL.

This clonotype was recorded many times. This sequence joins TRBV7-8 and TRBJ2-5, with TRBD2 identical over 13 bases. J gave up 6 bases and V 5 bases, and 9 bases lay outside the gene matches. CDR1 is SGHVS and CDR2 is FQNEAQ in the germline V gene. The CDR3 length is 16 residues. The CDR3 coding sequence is TGTGCCAGCAGCCTCGGACTAGCGGGAGATGTGAAGACCCAGTACTTC. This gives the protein CASSLGLAGDVKTQYF.

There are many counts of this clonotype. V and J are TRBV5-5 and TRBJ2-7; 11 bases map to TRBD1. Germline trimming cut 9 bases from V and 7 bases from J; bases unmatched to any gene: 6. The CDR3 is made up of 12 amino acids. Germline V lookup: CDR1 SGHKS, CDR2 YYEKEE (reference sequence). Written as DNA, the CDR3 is TGTGCCACAGGACAGGGGGCTCGGGAGCAGTACTTC. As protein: CATGQGAREQYF. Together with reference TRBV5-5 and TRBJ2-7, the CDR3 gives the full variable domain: DAGVTQSPTHLIKTRGQQVTLRCSPISGHKSVSWYQQVLGQGPQFIFQYYEKEERGRGNFPDRFSARQFPNYSSELNVNALLLGDSALYLCATGQGAREQYFGPGTRLTVT.